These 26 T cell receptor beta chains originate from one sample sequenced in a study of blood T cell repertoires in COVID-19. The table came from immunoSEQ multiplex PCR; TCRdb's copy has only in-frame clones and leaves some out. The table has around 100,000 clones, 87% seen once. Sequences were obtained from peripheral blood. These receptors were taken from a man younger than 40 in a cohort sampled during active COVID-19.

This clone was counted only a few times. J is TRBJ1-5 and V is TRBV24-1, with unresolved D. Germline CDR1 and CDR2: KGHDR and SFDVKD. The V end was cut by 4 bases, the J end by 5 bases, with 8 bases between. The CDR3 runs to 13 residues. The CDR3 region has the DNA TGTGCCACCAGTGACAACCAGGATCAGCCCCAGCATTTT. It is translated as CATSDNQDQPQHF.

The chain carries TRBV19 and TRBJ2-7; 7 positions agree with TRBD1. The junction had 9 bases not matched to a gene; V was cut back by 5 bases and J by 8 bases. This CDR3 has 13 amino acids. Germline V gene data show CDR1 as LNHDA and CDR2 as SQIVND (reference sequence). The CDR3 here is CASSSRDSYKQYF. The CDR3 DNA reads TGTGCCAGTAGTTCTCGGGACAGTTACAAGCAGTACTTC.

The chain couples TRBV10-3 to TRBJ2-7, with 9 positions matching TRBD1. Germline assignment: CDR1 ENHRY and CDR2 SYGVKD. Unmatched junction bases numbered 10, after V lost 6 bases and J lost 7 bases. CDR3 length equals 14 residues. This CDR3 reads CAISKDRGRGEQYF. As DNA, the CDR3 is TGTGCCATCAGCAAGGACAGGGGTCGGGGTGAGCAGTACTTC.

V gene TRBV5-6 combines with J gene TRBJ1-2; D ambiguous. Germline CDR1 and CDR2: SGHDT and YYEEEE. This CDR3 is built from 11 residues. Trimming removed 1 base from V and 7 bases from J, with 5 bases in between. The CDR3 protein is CASSLMSGYTF. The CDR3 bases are TGTGCCAGCAGCTTGATGAGTGGCTACACCTTC.

CDR3 residues: CASSPGFSKHYEQYF. The CDR3, as DNA: TGTGCCAGCAGTCCAGGGTTTAGCAAGCACTACGAGCAGTACTTC. The chain joins TRBV2 to TRBJ2-7, with D possibly matching TRBD1 (5 bases). This CDR3 region has 15 residues. Trimming pared 5 bases from V and 3 bases from J, leaving 17 bases between. Germline CDR1 and CDR2: SNHLY and FYNNEI. The entire variable domain, with the rest obtained from reference TRBV2 and TRBJ2-7, is as follows: EPEVTQTPSHQVTQMGQEVILRCVPISNHLYFYWYRQILGQKVEFLVSFYNNEISEKSEIFDDQFSVERPDGSNFTLKIRSTKLEDSAMYFCASSPGFSKHYEQYFGPGTRLTVT.

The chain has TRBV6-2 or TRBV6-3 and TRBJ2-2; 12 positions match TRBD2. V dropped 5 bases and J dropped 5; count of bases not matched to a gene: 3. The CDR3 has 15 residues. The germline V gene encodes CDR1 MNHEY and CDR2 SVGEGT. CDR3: CASSPGLAGTGELFF. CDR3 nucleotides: TGTGCCAGCAGTCCCGGACTAGCGGGGACCGGGGAGCTGTTTTTT.

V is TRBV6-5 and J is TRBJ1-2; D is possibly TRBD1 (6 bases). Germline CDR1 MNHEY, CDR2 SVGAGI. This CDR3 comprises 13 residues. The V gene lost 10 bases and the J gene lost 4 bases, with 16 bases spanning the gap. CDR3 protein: CATSRGTSYGYTF. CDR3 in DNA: TGTGCCACCTCCAGGGGCACCAGCTATGGCTACACCTTC.

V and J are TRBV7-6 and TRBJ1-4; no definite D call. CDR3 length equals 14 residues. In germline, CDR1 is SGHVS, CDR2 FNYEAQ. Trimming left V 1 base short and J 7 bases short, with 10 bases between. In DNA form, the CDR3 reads TGTGCCAGCAGCTTAGGGCGACACAGTGAAAAACTGTTTTTT. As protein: CASSLGRHSEKLFF.

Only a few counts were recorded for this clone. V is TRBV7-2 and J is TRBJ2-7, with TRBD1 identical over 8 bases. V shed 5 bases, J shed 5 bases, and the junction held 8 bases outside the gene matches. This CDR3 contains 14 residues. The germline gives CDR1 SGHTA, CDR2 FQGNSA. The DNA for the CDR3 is TGTGCCAGCAGCGCAGGGCAGGGGGCCAACGAGCAGTACTTC. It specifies CASSAGQGANEQYF.

DNA of the CDR3: TGTGCCAGTAGTGCCGACAGGGTGTCCTACGAGCAGTACTTC. Translated, it gives CASSADRVSYEQYF. This chain connects TRBV19 to TRBJ2-7; 7 positions agree with TRBD1. CDR1 is LNHDA, CDR2 SQIVND, per germline (reference sequence). The CDR3 sequence is 14 residues long. The V gene end was trimmed by 5 bases and the J gene end by 1 base; junction bases not matched to a gene: 5. The full variable domain, in which reference TRBV19 and TRBJ2-7 provide the parts outside the CDR3, is DGGITQSPKYLFRKEGQNVTLSCEQNLNHDAMYWYRQDPGQGLRLIYYSQIVNDFQKGDIAEGYSVSREKKESFPLTVTSAQKNPTAFYLCASSADRVSYEQYFGPGTRLTVT.

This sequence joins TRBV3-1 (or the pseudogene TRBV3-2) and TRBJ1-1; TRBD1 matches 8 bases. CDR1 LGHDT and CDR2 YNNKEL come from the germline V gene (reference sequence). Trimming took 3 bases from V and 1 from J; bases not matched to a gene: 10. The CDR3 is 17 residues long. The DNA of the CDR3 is TGTGCCAGCAGCCAGGCCCCCGTGGGGACAGGGAACACTGAAGCTTTCTTT. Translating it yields CASSQAPVGTGNTEAFF.

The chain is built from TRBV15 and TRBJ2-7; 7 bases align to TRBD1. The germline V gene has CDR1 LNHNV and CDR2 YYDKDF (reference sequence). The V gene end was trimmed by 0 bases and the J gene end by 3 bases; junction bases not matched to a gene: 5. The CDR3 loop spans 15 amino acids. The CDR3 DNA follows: TGTGCCACCAGCAGAGATGGGGACAGCCTCTACGAGCAGTACTTC. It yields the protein CATSRDGDSLYEQYF.

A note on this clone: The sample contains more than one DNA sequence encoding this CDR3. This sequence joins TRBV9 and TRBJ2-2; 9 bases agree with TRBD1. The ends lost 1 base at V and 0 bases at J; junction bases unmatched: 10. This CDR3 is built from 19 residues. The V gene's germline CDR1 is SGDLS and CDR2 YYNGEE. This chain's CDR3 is CASSVPPGQGFANTGELFF. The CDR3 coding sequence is TGTGCCAGCAGCGTACCCCCTGGACAGGGGTTCGCGAACACCGGGGAGCTGTTTTTT. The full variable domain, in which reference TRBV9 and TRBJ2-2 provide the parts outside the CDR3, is DSGVTQTPKHLITATGQRVTLRCSPRSGDLSVYWYQQSLDQGLQFLIQYYNGEERAKGNILERFSAQQFPDLHSELNLSSLELGDSALYFCASSVPPGQGFANTGELFFGEGSRLTVL.

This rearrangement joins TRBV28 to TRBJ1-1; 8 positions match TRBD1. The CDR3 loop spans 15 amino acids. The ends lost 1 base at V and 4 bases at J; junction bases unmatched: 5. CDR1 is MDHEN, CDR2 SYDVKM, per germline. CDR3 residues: CASSLSARGRTEAFF. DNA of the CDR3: TGTGCCAGCAGTTTATCGGCCAGGGGGCGCACTGAAGCTTTCTTT.

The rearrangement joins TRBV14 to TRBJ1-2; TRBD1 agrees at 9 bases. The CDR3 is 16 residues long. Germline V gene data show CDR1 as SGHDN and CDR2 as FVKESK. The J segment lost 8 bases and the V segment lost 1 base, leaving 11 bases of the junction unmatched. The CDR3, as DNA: TGTGCCAGCAGCCAAGGAGGGGACAGGGCTTTTGGAGGCTACACCTTC. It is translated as CASSQGGDRAFGGYTF.

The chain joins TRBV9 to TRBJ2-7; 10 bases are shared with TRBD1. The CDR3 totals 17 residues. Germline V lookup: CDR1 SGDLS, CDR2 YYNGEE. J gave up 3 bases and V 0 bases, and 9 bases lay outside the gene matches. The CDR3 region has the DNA TGTGCCAGCAGCGTAGGGGACAGGGGTATTGTTTTCTACGAGCAGTACTTC. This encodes CASSVGDRGIVFYEQYF.

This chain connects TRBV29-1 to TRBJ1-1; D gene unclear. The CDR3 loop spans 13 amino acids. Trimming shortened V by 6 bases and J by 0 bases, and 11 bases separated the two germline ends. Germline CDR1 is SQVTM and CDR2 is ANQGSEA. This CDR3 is CSVQGAVNTEAFF. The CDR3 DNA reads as TGCAGCGTCCAAGGTGCGGTGAACACTGAAGCTTTCTTT.

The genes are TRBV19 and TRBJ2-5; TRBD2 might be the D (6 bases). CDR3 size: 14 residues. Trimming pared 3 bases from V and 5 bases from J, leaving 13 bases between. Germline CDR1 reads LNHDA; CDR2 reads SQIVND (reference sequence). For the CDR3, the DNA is TGTGCCAGTAGTATTCAGCCAGGAGGGGAGACCCAGTACTTC. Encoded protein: CASSIQPGGETQYF.

CDR3 coding DNA: TGTGCCAGCAGCTTAATGGCCGGGGCCAACGTCCTGACTTTC. As protein: CASSLMAGANVLTF. This sequence joins TRBV7-3 and TRBJ2-6; D is unresolved. V lost 1 base, J lost 4 bases, and 5 bases lay in between. Per germline, CDR1 SGHTA and CDR2 FQGTGA. The CDR3 covers 14 residues.

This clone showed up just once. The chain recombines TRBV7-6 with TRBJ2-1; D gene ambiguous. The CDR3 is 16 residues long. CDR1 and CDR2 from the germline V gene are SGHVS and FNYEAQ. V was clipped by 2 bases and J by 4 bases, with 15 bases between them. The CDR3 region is CASSLYKPSFYNEQFF. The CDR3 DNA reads TGTGCCAGCAGCTTATATAAGCCCTCCTTTTACAATGAGCAGTTCTTC.

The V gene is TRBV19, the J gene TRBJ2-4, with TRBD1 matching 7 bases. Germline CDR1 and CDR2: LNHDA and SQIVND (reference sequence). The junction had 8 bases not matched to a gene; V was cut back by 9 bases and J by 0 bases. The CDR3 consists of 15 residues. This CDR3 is CARPTGILAKNIQYF. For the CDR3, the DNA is TGTGCCAGACCGACAGGGATTTTAGCCAAAAACATTCAGTACTTC.

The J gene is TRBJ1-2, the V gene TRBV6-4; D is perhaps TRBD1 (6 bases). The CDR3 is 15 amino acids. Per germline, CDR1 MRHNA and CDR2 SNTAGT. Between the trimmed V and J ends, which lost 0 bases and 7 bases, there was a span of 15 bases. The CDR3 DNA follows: TGTGCCAGCAGTGACTCGGGGGGGCGTATTGGTGGCTACACCTTC. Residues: CASSDSGGRIGGYTF.

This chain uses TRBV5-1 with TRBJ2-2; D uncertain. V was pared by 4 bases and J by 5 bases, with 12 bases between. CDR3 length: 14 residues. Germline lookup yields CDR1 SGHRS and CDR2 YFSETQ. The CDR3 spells CASSPLSKTGELFF. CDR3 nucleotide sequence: TGCGCCAGCAGCCCCCTCTCTAAAACCGGGGAGCTGTTTTTT. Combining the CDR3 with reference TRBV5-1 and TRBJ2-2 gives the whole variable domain KAGVTQTPRYLIKTRGQQVTLSCSPISGHRSVSWYQQTPGQGLQFLFEYFSETQRNKGNFPGRFSGRQFSNSRSEMNVSTLELGDSALYLCASSPLSKTGELFFGEGSRLTVL.

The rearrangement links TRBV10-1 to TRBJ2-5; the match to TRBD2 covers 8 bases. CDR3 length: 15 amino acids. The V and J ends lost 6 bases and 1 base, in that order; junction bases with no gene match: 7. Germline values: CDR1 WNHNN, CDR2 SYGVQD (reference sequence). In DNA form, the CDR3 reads TGCGCCAGCAGCGAAACTAGCGGAGTCCAAGAGACCCAGTACTTC. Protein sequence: CASSETSGVQETQYF.

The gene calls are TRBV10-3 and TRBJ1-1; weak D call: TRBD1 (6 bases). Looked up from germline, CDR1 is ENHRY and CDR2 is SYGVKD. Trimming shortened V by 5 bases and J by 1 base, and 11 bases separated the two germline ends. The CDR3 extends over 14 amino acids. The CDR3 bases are TGTGCCATCAGTCCTTCGGGACAGAACACTGAAGCTTTCTTT. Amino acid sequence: CAISPSGQNTEAFF.

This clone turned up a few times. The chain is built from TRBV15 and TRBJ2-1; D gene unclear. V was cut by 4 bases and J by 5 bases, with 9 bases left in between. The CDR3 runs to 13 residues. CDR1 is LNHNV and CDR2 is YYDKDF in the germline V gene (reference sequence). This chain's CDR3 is CATSINRDNEQFF. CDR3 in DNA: TGTGCCACCAGCATAAACCGCGACAATGAGCAGTTCTTC.